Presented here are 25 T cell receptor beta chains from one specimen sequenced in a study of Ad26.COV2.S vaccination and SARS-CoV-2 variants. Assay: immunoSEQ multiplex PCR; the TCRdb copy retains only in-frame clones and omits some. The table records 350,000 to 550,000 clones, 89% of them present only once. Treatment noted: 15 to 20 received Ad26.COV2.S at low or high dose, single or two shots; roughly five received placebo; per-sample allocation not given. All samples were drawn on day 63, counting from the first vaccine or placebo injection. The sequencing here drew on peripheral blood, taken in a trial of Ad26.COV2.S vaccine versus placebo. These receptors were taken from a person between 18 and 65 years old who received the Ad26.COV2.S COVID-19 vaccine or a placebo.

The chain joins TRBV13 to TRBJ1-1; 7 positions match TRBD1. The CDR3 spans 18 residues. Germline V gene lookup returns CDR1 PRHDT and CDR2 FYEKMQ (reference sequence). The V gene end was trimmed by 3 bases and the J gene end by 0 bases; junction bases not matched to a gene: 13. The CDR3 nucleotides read TGTGCCAGCAGCTTGCTTAGGGGGCGAACCATCATGAACACTGAAGCTTTCTTT. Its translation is CASSLLRGRTIMNTEAFF.

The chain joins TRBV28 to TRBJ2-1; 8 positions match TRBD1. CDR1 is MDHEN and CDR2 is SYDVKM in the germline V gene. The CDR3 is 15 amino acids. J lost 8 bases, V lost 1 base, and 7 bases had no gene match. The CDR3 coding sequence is TGTGCCAGCAGTTTATTTCGGGCAGGGGGCGATGAGCAGTTCTTC. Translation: CASSLFRAGGDEQFF.

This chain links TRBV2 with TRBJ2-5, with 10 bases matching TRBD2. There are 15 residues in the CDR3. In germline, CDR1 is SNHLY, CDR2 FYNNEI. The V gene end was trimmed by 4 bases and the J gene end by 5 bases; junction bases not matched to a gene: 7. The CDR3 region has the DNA TGTGCCAGCAGTGTTCTAGCGGGAGTAGGGGAGACCCAGTACTTC. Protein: CASSVLAGVGETQYF.

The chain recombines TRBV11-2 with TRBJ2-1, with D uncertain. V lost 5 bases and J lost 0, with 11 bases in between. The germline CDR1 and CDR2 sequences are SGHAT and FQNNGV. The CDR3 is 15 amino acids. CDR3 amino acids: CASSMTYSSYNEQFF. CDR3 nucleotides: TGTGCCAGCAGCATGACGTACAGCTCCTACAATGAGCAGTTCTTC.

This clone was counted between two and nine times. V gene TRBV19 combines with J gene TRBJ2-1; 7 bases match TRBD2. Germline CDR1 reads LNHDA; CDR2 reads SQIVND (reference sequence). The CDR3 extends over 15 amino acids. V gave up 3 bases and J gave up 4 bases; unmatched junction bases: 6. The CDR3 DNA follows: TGTGCCAGTAGTATCCCCGGGAGGACTTACAATGAGCAGTTCTTC. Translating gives CASSIPGRTYNEQFF.

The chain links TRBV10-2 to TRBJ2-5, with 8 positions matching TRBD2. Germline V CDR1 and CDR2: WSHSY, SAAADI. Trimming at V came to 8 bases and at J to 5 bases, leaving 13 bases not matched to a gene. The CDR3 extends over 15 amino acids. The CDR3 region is CASVDPREGSETQYF. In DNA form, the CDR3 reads TGCGCCAGCGTCGACCCCCGGGAGGGCTCGGAGACCCAGTACTTC.

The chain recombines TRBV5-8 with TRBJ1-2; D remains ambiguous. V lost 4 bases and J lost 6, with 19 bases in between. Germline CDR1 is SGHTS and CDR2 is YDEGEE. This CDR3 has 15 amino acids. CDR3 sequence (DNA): TGTGCCAGCAGCACGGGCGACTATGTGGGTCATGGCTACACCTTC. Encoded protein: CASSTGDYVGHGYTF.

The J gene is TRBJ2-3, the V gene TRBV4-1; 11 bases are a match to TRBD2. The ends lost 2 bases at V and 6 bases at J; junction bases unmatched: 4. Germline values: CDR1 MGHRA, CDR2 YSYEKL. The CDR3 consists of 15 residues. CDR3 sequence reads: CASSQLAGGGDTQYF. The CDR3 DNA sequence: TGCGCCAGCAGCCAACTAGCGGGAGGAGGCGATACGCAGTATTTT.

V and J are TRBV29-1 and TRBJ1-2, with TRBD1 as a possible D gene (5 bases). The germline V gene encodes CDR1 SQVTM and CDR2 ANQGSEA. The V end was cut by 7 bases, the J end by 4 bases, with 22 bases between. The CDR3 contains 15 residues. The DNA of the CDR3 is TGCAGCGCCAACACCTGGATCACAGGAGCCTATGGCTACACCTTC. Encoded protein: CSANTWITGAYGYTF.

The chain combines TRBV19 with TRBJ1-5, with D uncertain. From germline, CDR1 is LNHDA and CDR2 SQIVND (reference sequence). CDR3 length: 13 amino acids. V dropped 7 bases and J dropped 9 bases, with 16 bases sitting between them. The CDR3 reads CASKANDIVPQHF. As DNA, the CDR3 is TGTGCCAGTAAGGCGAACGATATCGTGCCCCAGCATTTT. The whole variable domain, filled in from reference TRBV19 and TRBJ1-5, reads DGGITQSPKYLFRKEGQNVTLSCEQNLNHDAMYWYRQDPGQGLRLIYYSQIVNDFQKGDIAEGYSVSREKKESFPLTVTSAQKNPTAFYLCASKANDIVPQHFGDGTRLSIL.

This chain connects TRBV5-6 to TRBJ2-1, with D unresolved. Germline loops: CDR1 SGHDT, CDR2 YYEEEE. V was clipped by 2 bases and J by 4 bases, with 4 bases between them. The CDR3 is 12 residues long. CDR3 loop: CASSLPYNEQFF. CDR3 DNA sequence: TGTGCCAGCAGCTTACCGTACAATGAGCAGTTCTTC. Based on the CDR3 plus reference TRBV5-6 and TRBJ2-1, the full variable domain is DAGVTQSPTHLIKTRGQQVTLRCSPKSGHDTVSWYQQALGQGPQFIFQYYEEEERQRGNFPDRFSGHQFPNYSSELNVNALLLGDSALYLCASSLPYNEQFFGPGTRLTVL.

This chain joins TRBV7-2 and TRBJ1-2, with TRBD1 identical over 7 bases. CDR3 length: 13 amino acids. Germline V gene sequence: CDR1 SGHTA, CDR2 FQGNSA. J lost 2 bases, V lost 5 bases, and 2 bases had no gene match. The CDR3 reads CASSMGQNYGYTF. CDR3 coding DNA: TGTGCCAGCAGCATGGGACAGAACTATGGCTACACCTTC.

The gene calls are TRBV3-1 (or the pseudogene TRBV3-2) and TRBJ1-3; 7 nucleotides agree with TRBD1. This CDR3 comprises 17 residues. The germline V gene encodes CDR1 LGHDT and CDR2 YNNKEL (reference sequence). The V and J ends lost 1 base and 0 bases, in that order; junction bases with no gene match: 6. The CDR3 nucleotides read TGTGCCAGCAGCCAAGTGGACAGGCCGAGCTCTGGAAACACCATATATTTT. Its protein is CASSQVDRPSSGNTIYF.

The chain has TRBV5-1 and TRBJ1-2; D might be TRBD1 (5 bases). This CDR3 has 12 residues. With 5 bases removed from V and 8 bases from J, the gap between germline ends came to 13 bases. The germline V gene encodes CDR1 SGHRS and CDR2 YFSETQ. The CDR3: CASRLGGRGYTF. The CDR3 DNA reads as TGCGCCAGCAGGCTTGGGGGGAGAGGCTACACCTTC.

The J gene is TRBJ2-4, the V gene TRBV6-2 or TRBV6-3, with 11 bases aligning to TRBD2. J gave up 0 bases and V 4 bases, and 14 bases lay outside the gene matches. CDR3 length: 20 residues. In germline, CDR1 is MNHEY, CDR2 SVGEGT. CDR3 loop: CASSWRWGGLAGRAKNIQYF. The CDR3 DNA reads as TGTGCCAGCAGTTGGCGCTGGGGTGGACTAGCGGGCCGAGCCAAAAACATTCAGTACTTC.

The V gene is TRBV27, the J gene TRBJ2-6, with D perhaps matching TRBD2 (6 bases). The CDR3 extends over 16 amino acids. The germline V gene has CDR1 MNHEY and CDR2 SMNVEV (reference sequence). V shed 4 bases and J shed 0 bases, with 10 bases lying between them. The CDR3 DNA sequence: TGTGCCAGCAGTTGGGGCGGGAACTCTGGGGCCAACGTCCTGACTTTC. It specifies CASSWGGNSGANVLTF.

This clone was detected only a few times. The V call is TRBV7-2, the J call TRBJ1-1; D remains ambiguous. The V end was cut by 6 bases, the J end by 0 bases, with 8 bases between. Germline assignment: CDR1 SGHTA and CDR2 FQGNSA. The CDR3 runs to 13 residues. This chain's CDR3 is CASRKNLNTEAFF. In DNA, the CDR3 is TGTGCCAGCAGGAAGAACTTGAACACTGAAGCTTTCTTT.

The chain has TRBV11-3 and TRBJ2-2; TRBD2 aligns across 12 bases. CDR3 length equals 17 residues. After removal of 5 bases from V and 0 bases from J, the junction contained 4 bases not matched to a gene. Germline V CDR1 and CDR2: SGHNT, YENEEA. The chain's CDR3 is CASSLLAGGANTGELFF. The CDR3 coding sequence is TGTGCCAGCAGCCTACTAGCGGGGGGCGCGAACACCGGGGAGCTGTTTTTT.

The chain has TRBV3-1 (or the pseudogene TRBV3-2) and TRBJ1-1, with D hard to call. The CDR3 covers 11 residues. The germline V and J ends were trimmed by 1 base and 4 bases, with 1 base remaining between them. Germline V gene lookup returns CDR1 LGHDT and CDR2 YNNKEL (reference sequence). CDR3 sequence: CASSQGTEAFF. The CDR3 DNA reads TGTGCCAGCAGCCAAGGCACTGAAGCTTTCTTT.

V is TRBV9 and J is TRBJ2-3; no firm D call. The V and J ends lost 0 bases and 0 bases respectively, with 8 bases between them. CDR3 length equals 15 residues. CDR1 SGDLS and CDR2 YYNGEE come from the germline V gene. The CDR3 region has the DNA TGTGCCAGCAGCGTAGAGCCGAAAAGCACAGATACGCAGTATTTT. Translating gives CASSVEPKSTDTQYF. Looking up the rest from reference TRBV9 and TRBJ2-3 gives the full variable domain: DSGVTQTPKHLITATGQRVTLRCSPRSGDLSVYWYQQSLDQGLQFLIQYYNGEERAKGNILERFSAQQFPDLHSELNLSSLELGDSALYFCASSVEPKSTDTQYFGPGTRLTVL.

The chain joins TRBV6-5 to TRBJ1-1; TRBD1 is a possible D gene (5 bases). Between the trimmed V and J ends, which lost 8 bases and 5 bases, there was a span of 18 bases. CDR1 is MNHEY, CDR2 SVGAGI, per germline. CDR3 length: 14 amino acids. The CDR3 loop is CASALGVRWTEAFF. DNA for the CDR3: TGTGCCAGCGCCCTAGGGGTCCGGTGGACTGAAGCTTTCTTT.

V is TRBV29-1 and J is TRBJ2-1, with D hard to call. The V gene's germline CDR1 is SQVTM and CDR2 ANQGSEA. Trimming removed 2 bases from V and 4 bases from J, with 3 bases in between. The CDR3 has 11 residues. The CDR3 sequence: CSVETYNEQFF. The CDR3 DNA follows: TGCAGCGTTGAAACGTACAATGAGCAGTTCTTC.

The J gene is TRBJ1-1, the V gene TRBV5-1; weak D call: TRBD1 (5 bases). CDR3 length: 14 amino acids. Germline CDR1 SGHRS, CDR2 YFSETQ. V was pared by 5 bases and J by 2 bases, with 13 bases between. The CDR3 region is CASRVGPGNTEAFF. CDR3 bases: TGCGCCAGCAGGGTGGGACCCGGCAACACTGAAGCTTTCTTT.

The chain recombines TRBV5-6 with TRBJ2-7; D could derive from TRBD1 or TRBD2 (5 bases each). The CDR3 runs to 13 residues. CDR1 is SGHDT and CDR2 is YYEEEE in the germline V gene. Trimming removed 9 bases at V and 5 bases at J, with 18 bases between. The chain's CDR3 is CATSGPGKDEQYF. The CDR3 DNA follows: TGTGCCACCTCGGGGCCAGGGAAGGACGAGCAGTACTTC.

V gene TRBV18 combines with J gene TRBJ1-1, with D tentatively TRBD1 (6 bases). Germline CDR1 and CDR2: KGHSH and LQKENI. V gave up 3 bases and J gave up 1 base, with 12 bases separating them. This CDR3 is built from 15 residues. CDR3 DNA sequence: TGTGCCAGCTCACCCGGGACACGGCAGAACACTGAAGCTTTCTTT. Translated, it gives CASSPGTRQNTEAFF.